These 17 T cell receptor beta chains came from one sample sequenced in a study of T cell responses to AZD1222 COVID-19 vaccine. Repertoires were generated with immunoSEQ multiplex PCR, while TCRdb's copy carries only in-frame clones and drops some. Of tens of thousands of clones in the sample, 70% to 90% are singletons; the top ten hold less than 15%. The sequences come from peripheral blood, collected on day 0 of AZD1222 vaccination. The receptors shown here come from an adult in good health.

J is TRBJ2-1 and V is TRBV7-2; TRBD2 agrees at 8 bases. The length of the CDR3 is 16 residues. With V trimmed by 3 bases and J by 4 bases, 8 bases remained unmatched. Germline CDR1 and CDR2: SGHTA and FQGNSA. The CDR3 loop is CASSFGGGPEYNEQFF. The CDR3 nucleotides read TGTGCCAGCAGCTTTGGCGGGGGGCCGGAGTACAATGAGCAGTTCTTC.

The V call is TRBV5-6, the J call TRBJ1-4; D unresolved. This CDR3 comprises 15 residues. Trimming left V 4 bases short and J 8 bases short, with 18 bases between. Germline CDR1 reads SGHDT; CDR2 reads YYEEEE. The CDR3 DNA sequence: TGTGCCAGCAGCCCTAATATACCTACGAAGGAAAAACTGTTTTTT. Residues: CASSPNIPTKEKLFF.

This rearrangement joins TRBV5-6 to TRBJ2-2, with unresolved D. The length of the CDR3 is 14 residues. Germline V gives CDR1 SGHDT, CDR2 YYEEEE. The germline V and J ends were trimmed by 1 base and 1 base, with 5 bases remaining between them. The CDR3 DNA reads TGTGCCAGCAGCTTGTTGGGGAACACCGGGGAGCTGTTTTTT. It codes for CASSLLGNTGELFF.

The gene calls are TRBV5-1 and TRBJ1-5, with 10 bases aligning to TRBD1. The trim removed 4 bases at V and 6 bases at J, leaving 7 bases unmatched. Germline-derived CDR1 and CDR2 are SGHRS and YFSETQ. The CDR3 runs to 15 residues. The CDR3: CASSTGTGVGQPQHF. In nucleotides, the CDR3 is TGCGCCAGCAGCACCGGGACAGGGGTAGGTCAGCCCCAGCATTTT.

This clone was recorded a few times. V and J are TRBV7-2 and TRBJ1-1; D not resolved. CDR1 is SGHTA and CDR2 is FQGNSA in the germline V gene. Trimming removed 4 bases from V and 0 bases from J, with 9 bases in between. This CDR3 spans 14 amino acids. CDR3 sequence reads: CASSSGNMNTEAFF. CDR3 bases: TGTGCCAGCAGCTCCGGAAACATGAACACTGAAGCTTTCTTT. Supplemented by reference TRBV7-2 and TRBJ1-1, the full variable domain reads GAGVSQSPSNKVTEKGKDVELRCDPISGHTALYWYRQSLGQGLEFLIYFQGNSAPDKSGLPSDRFSAERTGGSVSTLTIQRTQQEDSAVYLCASSSGNMNTEAFFGQGTRLTVV.

The J gene is TRBJ1-1, the V gene TRBV6-6; 12 nucleotides agree with TRBD1. Germline assignment: CDR1 MNHNY and CDR2 SVGAGI (reference sequence). The V segment lost 5 bases and the J segment 5 bases; nucleotides outside the gene matches: 6. The CDR3 has 15 amino acids. The CDR3 here is CASSTGQGAVTEAFF. CDR3 nucleotides: TGTGCCAGCAGTACGGGACAGGGGGCGGTTACTGAAGCTTTCTTT.

The chain couples TRBV29-1 to TRBJ2-7; the match to TRBD1 covers 7 bases. The CDR3 covers 13 residues. Looked up from germline, CDR1 is SQVTM and CDR2 is ANQGSEA. The V gene end was trimmed by 3 bases and the J gene end by 2 bases; junction bases not matched to a gene: 4. CDR3 sequence: CSVEGQQTYEQYF. The CDR3 bases are TGCAGCGTTGAGGGACAGCAAACCTACGAGCAGTACTTC.

This CDR3 is CASRPLAGRTEQYF. CDR3 nucleotide sequence: TGTGCCAGCAGGCCACTAGCGGGGAGAACCGAGCAGTACTTC. V gene TRBV6-5 combines with J gene TRBJ2-7, with TRBD2 matching 10 bases. The V and J ends lost 6 bases and 6 bases, in that order; junction bases with no gene match: 8. The CDR3 extends over 14 amino acids. From germline, CDR1 is MNHEY and CDR2 SVGAGI.

The genes are TRBV10-3 and TRBJ2-7, with 8 bases matching TRBD1. Germline CDR1 and CDR2: ENHRY and SYGVKD. This CDR3 region has 15 residues. V dropped 4 bases and J dropped 3; count of bases not matched to a gene: 8. CDR3 protein: CAISGGTGFNYEQYF. CDR3 coding DNA: TGTGCCATCAGTGGTGGGACAGGTTTTAACTACGAGCAGTACTTC.

CDR3 nucleotides: TGTGCCAGTAGTATAGATGAGAAAACAGGGGAGGACATTCAGTACTTC. Protein product: CASSIDEKTGEDIQYF. The rearrangement joins TRBV19 to TRBJ2-4; TRBD1 might be the D (7 bases). This CDR3 contains 16 residues. Germline-derived CDR1 and CDR2 are LNHDA and SQIVND (reference sequence). V was trimmed by 0 bases and J by 8 bases, leaving 17 bases between them.

The genes are TRBV18 and TRBJ2-7, with 7 bases identical to TRBD1. Losses at the gene ends were 5 bases for V and 0 bases for J; bases not matched to a gene: 10. Germline V gene lookup returns CDR1 KGHSH and CDR2 LQKENI. This CDR3 is built from 16 residues. DNA for the CDR3: TGTGCCAGCTCAAGGGGTCGGACAGGAAACTCCTACGAGCAGTACTTC. This codes for CASSRGRTGNSYEQYF.

This clone was seen once. The chain couples TRBV27 to TRBJ1-6; 9 positions match TRBD1. Germline V lookup: CDR1 MNHEY, CDR2 SMNVEV (reference sequence). The CDR3 totals 16 residues. Unmatched junction bases numbered 10, after V lost 2 bases and J lost 11 bases. The CDR3 loop reads CASSLRWGQGSPPLHF. Written as DNA, the CDR3 is TGTGCCAGCAGTTTAAGGTGGGGACAGGGCTCACCACCCCTCCACTTT.

The CDR3 nucleotides are TGTGCCAGCAGTGCCGGACAGGGCGGTGACTATGGCTACACCTTC. It translates to CASSAGQGGDYGYTF. The genes are TRBV2 and TRBJ1-2; TRBD1 agrees at 8 bases. Trimming took 4 bases from V and 3 from J; bases not matched to a gene: 7. This CDR3 spans 15 amino acids. Germline V CDR1 and CDR2: SNHLY, FYNNEI.

This chain connects TRBV18 to TRBJ2-1; D is unclear. V shed 3 bases and J shed 10 bases, with 7 bases lying between them. This CDR3 has 11 residues. Germline V lookup: CDR1 KGHSH, CDR2 LQKENI. The CDR3 sequence is CASSPFEEQFF. The CDR3 DNA follows: TGTGCCAGCTCACCCTTTGAAGAGCAGTTCTTC.

J is TRBJ2-5 and V is TRBV18, with 9 bases fitting TRBD1. After removal of 1 base from V and 5 bases from J, the junction contained 8 bases not matched to a gene. The length of the CDR3 is 16 residues. From germline, CDR1 is KGHSH and CDR2 LQKENI. CDR3 in DNA: TGTGCCAGCTCACCACGGACAGGGGTAGGGTTGGAGACCCAGTACTTC. This sequence encodes CASSPRTGVGLETQYF.

The chain combines TRBV6-6 with TRBJ2-3, with 12 bases identical to TRBD1. V dropped 11 bases and J dropped 1; count of bases not matched to a gene: 1. The CDR3 spans 13 residues. Per germline, CDR1 MNHNY and CDR2 SVGAGI (reference sequence). For the CDR3, the DNA is TGTGCCGGGACAGGGGGCGGCACAGATACGCAGTATTTT. Protein sequence: CAGTGGGTDTQYF.

This rearrangement joins TRBV30 to TRBJ2-3; D not resolved. Trimming shortened V by 2 bases and J by 1 base, and 7 bases separated the two germline ends. Germline CDR1 and CDR2: GTSNPN and SVGIG (reference sequence). This CDR3 has 13 amino acids. The CDR3 DNA sequence: TGTGCCTGGAGTTTCACTGGCACAGATACGCAGTATTTT. This sequence encodes CAWSFTGTDTQYF.